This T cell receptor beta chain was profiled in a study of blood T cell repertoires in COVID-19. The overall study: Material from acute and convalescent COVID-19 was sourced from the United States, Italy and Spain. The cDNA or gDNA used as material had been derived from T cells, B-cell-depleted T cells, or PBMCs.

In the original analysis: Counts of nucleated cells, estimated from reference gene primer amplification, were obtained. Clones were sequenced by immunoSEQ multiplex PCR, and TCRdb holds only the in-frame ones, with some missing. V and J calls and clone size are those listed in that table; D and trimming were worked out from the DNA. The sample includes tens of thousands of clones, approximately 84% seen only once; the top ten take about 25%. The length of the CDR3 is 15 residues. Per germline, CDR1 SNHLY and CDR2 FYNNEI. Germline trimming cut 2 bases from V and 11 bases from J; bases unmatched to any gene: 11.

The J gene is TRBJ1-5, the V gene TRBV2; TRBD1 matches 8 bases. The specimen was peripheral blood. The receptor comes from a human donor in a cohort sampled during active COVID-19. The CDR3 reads CASSENRGISVTQHF. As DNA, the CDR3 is TGTGCCAGCAGTGAAAACAGGGGGATTAGTGTGACCCAGCATTTT.